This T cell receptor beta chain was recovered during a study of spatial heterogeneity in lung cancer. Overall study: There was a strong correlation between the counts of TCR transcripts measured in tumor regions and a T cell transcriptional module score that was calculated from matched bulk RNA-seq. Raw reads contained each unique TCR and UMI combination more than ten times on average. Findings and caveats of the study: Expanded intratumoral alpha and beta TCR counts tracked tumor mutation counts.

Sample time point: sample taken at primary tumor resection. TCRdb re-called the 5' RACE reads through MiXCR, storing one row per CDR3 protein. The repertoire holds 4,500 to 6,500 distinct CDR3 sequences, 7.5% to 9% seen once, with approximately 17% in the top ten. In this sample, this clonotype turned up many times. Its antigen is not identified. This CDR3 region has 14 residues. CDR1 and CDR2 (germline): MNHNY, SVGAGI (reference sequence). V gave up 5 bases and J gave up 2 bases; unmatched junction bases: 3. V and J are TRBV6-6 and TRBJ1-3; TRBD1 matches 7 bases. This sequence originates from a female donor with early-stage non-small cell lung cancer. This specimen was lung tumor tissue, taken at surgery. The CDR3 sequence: CASSQTGPGNTIYF. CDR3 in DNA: TGTGCCAGCAGTCAGACAGGGCCTGGAAACACCATATATTTT.